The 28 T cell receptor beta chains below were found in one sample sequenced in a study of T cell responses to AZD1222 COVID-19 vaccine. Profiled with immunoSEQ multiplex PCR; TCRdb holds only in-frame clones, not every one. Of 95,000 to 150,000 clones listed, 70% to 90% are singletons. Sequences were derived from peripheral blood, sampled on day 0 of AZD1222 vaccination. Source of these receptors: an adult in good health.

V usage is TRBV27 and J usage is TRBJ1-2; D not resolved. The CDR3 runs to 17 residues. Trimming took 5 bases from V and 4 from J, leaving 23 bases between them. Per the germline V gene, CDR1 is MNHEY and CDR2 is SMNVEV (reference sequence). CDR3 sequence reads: CASSRGGSRPWAYGYTF. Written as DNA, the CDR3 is TGTGCCAGCAGTCGAGGCGGGTCCCGGCCCTGGGCCTATGGCTACACCTTC.

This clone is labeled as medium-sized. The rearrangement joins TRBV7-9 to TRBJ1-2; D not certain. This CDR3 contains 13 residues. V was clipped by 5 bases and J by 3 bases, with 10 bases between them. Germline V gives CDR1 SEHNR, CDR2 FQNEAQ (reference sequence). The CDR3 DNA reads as TGTGCCAGCAGCCCCCAGGAGGACTATGGCTACACCTTC. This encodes CASSPQEDYGYTF.

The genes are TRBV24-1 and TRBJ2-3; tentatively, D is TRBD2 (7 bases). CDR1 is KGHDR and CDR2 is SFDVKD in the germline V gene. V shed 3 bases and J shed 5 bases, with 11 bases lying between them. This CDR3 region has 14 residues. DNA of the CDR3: TGTGCCACCAGTGATGGGGGAGGGGGAGATACGCAGTATTTT. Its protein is CATSDGGGGDTQYF.

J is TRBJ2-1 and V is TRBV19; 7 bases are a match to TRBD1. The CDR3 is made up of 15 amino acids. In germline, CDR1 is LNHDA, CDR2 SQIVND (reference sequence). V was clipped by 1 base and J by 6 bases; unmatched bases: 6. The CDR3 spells CASSIGGTEPNEQFF. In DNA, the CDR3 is TGTGCCAGTAGTATAGGAGGGACAGAGCCCAATGAGCAGTTCTTC.

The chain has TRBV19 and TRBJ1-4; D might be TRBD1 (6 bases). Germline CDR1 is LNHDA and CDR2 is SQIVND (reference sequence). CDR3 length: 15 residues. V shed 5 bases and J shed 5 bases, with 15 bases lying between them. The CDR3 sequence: CASSDNQGTNEKLFF. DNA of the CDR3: TGTGCCAGTAGTGACAATCAGGGGACGAATGAAAAACTGTTTTTT.

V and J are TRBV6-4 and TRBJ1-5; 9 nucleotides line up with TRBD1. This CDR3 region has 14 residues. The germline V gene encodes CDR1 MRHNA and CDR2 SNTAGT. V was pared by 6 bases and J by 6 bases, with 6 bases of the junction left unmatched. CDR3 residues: CASSRDRVGQPQHF. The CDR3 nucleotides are TGTGCCAGCAGCCGGGACAGGGTTGGTCAGCCCCAGCATTTT.

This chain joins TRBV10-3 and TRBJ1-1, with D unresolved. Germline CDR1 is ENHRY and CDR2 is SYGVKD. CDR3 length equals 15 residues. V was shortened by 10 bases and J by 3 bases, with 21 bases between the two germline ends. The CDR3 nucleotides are TGTGCCACCACCCGTCGTAGGCCTGGGGACACTGAAGCTTTCTTT. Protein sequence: CATTRRRPGDTEAFF.

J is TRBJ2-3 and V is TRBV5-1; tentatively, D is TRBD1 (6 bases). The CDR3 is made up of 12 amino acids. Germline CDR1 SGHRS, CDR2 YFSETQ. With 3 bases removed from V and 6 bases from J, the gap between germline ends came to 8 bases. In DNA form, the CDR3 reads TGCGCCAGCAGCTCCACAGGGGATACGCAGTATTTT. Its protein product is CASSSTGDTQYF.

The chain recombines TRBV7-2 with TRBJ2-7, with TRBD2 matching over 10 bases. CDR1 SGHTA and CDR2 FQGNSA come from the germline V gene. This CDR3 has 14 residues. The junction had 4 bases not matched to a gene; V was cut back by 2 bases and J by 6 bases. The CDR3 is CASSLLAGAPEQYF. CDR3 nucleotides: TGTGCCAGCAGCTTACTAGCGGGAGCTCCCGAGCAGTACTTC.

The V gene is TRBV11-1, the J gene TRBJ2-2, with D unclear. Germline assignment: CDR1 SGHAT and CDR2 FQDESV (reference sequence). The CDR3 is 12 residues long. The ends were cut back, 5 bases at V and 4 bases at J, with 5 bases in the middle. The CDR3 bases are TGTGCCAGCAGCCTCCCCACCGGGGAGCTGTTTTTT. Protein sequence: CASSLPTGELFF.

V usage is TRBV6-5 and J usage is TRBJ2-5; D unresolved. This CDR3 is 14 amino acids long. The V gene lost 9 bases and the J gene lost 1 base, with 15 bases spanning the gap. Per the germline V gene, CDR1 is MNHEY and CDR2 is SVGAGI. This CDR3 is CASYRNPSQETQYF. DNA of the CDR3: TGTGCCAGTTACAGAAACCCAAGCCAAGAGACCCAGTACTTC.

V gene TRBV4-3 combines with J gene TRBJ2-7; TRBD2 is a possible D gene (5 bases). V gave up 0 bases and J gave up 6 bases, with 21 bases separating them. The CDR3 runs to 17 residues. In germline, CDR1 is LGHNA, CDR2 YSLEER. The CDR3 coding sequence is TGCGCCAGCAGCCAAGATCCCCTATCCGGCGGGCCCCGCGAGCAGTACTTC. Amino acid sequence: CASSQDPLSGGPREQYF.

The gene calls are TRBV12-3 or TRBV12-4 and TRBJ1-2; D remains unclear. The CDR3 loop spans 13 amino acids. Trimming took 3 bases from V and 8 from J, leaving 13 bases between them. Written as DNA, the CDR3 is TGTGCCAGCAGTTTGGGAAGGGAGGGCGGCTACACCTTC. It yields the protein CASSLGREGGYTF.

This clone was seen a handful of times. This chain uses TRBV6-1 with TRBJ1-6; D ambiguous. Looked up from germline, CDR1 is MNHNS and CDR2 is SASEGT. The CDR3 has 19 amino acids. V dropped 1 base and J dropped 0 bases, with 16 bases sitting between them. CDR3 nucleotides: TGTGCCAGCAGTGAAGACGGACCGGGGTTAGGCTCCTATAATTCACCCCTCCACTTT. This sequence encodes CASSEDGPGLGSYNSPLHF.

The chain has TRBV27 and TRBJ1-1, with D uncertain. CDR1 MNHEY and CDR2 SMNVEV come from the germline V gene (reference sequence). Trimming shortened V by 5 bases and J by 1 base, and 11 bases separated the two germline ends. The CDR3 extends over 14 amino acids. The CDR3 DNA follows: TGTGCCAGCAGTCTGGAGGAACAGAACACTGAAGCTTTCTTT. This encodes CASSLEEQNTEAFF.

The CDR3 reads CASSQGWAGNYGYTF. CDR3 in DNA: TGTGCCAGCAGCCAAGGGTGGGCGGGAAACTATGGCTACACCTTC. The chain uses TRBV4-2 and TRBJ1-2; D not resolved. This CDR3 contains 15 residues. CDR1 is LGHNA, CDR2 YNFKEQ, per germline. Trimming left V 1 base short and J 2 bases short, with 11 bases between.

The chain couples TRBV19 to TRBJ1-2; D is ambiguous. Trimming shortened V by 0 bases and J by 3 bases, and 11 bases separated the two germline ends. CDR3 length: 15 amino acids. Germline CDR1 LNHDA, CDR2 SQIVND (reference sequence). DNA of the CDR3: TGTGCCAGTAGTATAGATGTGAACCTGGACTATGGCTACACCTTC. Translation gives CASSIDVNLDYGYTF.

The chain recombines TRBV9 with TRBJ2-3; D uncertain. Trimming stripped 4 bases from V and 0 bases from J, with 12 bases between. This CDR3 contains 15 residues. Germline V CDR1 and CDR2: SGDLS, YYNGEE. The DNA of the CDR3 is TGTGCCAGCAGCCTAGATGTTTCTAGCACAGATACGCAGTATTTT. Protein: CASSLDVSSTDTQYF.

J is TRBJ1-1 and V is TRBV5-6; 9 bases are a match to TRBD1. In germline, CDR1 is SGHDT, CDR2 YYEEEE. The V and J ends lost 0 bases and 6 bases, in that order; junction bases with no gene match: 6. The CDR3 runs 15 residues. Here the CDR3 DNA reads TGTGCCAGCAGCTTGGGGGACAGGGCGGGGGCTGAAGCTTTCTTT. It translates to CASSLGDRAGAEAFF.

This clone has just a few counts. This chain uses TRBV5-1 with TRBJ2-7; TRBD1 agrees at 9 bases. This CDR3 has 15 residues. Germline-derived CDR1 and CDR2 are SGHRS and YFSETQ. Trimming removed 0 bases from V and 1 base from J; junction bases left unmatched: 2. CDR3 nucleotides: TGCGCCAGCAGCTTGGTAGGGACAGGGTCCTACGAGCAGTACTTC. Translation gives CASSLVGTGSYEQYF.

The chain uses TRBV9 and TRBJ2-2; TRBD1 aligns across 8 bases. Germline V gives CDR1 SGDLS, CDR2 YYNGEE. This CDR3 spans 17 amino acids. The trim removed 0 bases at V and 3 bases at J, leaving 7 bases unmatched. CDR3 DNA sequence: TGTGCCAGCAGCGTAGTTACAGGGGGTGTGGACACCGGGGAGCTGTTTTTT. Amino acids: CASSVVTGGVDTGELFF.

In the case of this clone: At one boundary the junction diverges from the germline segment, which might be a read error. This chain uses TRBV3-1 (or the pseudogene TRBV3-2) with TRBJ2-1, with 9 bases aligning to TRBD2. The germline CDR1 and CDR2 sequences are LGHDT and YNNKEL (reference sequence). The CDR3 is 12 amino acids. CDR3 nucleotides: TGTGCCAGCAGCCCCGATAGCGGGAGTCTGATCTTC. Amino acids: CASSPDSGSLIF.

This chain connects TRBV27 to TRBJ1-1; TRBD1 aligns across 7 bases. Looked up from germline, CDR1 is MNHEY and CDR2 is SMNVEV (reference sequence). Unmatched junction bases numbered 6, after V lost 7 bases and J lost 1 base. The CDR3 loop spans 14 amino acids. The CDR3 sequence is CASTPTGKNTEAFF. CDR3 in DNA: TGTGCCAGCACTCCGACAGGGAAGAACACTGAAGCTTTCTTT.

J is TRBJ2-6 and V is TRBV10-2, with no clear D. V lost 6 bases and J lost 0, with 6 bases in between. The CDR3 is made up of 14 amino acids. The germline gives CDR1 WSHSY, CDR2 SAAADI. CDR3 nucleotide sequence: TGCGCCAGCAGGTTGGACTCTGGGGCCAACGTCCTGACTTTC. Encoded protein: CASRLDSGANVLTF.

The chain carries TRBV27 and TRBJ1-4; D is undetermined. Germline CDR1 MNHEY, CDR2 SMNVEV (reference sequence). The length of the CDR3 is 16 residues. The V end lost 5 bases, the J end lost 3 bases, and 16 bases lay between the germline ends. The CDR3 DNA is TGTGCCAGCAGTATACGGTTTGGCAGTTCTAATGAAAAACTGTTTTTT. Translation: CASSIRFGSSNEKLFF.

CDR3 DNA sequence: TGTGCCAGCAGCTCGTATCATGGCTACACCTTC. This codes for CASSSYHGYTF. The chain recombines TRBV5-6 with TRBJ1-2; D unclear. Trimming stripped 3 bases from V and 6 bases from J, with 6 bases between. The germline V gene has CDR1 SGHDT and CDR2 YYEEEE. The CDR3 contains 11 residues.

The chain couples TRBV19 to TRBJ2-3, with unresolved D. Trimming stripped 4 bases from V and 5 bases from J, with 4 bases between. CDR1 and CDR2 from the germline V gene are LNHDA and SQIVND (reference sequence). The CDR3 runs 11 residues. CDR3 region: CASSTGDTQYF. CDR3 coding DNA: TGTGCCAGTAGTACAGGAGATACGCAGTATTTT.

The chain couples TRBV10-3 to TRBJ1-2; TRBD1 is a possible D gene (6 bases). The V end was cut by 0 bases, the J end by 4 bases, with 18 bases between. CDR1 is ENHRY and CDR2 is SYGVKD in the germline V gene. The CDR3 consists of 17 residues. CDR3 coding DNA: TGTGCCATCAGTGAGTCAGGAACAGGGAAGAATCGCTATGGCTACACCTTC. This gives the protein CAISESGTGKNRYGYTF.